The text below deals with one T cell receptor beta chain. This receptor's antigen is unknown. Per-nucleotide qualities are absent, and no much larger clonotype sits a single base away. This entry belongs to a study of beta chain features in type 1 diabetes (dated by TCRdb to 2017 to 2018). Regarding the complete study: Mean age, gender distribution, total cell number and subset yield did not differ between patients and healthy donors. A total of about 100,000,000 sorted cells were examined across all samples, and RNA yield correlated strongly with the number of cells per subset. The study compared TCRB repertoires of sorted circulating CD4+ T cell subsets between recently diagnosed type 1 diabetes patients and matched healthy donors. Whereas all 30 or so donors provided naive and central memory subsets, regulatory and stem cell-like memory subsets were isolated from just 8 patients and roughly 8 healthy donors. Results the study describes overall, beyond this receptor: In all four CD4+ subsets, TCRB CDR3 length was moderately but significantly shorter in type 1 diabetes patients. The naive, central memory and regulatory TCRB repertoires appeared to resemble one another more closely among patients than among healthy donors. Because small numbers of individuals were included in the HLA sub-analyses, any influence of HLA type on TCRB rearrangement was left unresolved. Because cDNA was sequenced instead of genomic DNA, highly expressing activated cells could be over-represented, though the groups showed no difference in activation or CD3 levels. At VDJ recombination sites, type 1 diabetes patients had fewer insertions and more deleted nucleotides, which implies abnormalities in thymic rearrangement. Shorter templates might have been favored by PCR, but patient and control samples were amplified and corrected together, so both groups would have been affected equally by any skew.

Via the germline V gene (reference sequence), CDR1 is MNHEY and CDR2 SMNVEV. The CDR3 runs 12 residues from the cysteine to the phenylalanine. Only the CDR3 part of the read is kept: 36 bases, read in frame from the first base. The trim is 4 bases for V and 4 bases for J, with a gap of 8 bases between the germline ends. The entire isolated RNA was reverse transcribed using the High Capacity cDNA Reverse Transcription Kit, and thus expressed TCRB transcripts were sequenced. Stem cell-like memory T cell samples underwent survey-depth immunoSEQ sequencing, averaging approximately 1 million total reads per sample. After sorted cells were lysed in RLT buffer, RNA was extracted with DNase-treated RNeasy Micro or Mini kits, with the choice depending on cell number. Each cell subset was processed separately to prevent cross-contamination, with patient and healthy donor samples processed together. TCRB sequences were amplified from cDNA with the immunoSEQ multiplex PCR, producing 87-bp fragments spanning the CDR3 region. Amplicons were sequenced on the Illumina HiSeq platform. Processing in the source paper ran as follows. PCR bias was computationally corrected using synthetic template baselines, reads within Hamming distance 2 were collapsed, and singletons that could not be merged were discarded. Reads were aligned to IMGT to assign V, D and J genes, CDR3 length, and insertions or deletions at six rearrangement sites. Within each subset, clonotype counts were normalized to sorted cell number, after which true diversity and Gini coefficients were computed with the tcR R package. Repertoire sharing was quantified using the overlap coefficient calculated on TCRB nucleotide sequences. TCRdb provides this immuneACCESS table in a form limited to in-frame rearrangements. Some clones are lacking; in checked studies, under half of them reflect an unresolved V gene, and why the rest are absent is not known. D and trimming come from the DNA, and the V and J calls and clone size come from that table. The sample data list 40,000 to 65,000 clones, and 55% to 80% of these were observed just once. The ten biggest clones cover 0.25% to 0.35% of the sample.

Each donor gave one peripheral blood draw, averaging about 120 mL, which was collected into heparinised tubes. A BD FACSAria II and a panel including CD45RO, CCR7, CD25, CD127, CD95 and CD27 were used to sort naive, central memory, regulatory and stem cell-like memory CD4+ T cells. Purity was above 98% for every sorted population. Right away, PBMCs were isolated by Lymphoprep density gradient centrifugation and were stained directly, with no culture step. Samples were stained and sorted in pairs, with one healthy donor and one patient per experiment, so that batch effects were minimized. The sequence links TRBV27 to TRBJ2-7; TRBD2 is possibly the D segment (5 matching bases). This TCR was sampled from a woman aged 25 to 39 with type 1 diabetes. What was sequenced was stem cell memory CD4+ T cells from blood. Read against the paper, the sample's cell subset or site label means: stem cell-like memory CD4+ T cells. The CDR3 amino acid sequence is: CASSSPGYEQYF. The DNA sequence is TGTGCCAGCAGTTCCCCGGGGTACGAGCAGTACTTC.